Below, 2 T cell receptor beta chains from the same sample are listed, as sequenced in a study of blood T cell repertoires in COVID-19. Sequencing was performed with immunoSEQ multiplex PCR; in TCRdb, only in-frame clones are kept and a portion is missing. The data show about half a million clones, about 91% seen once. Input material: peripheral blood. The receptors come from a man aged 18 to 30 with COVID-19, enrolled during active disease.

The chain links TRBV4-2 to TRBJ2-3, with a weak D call TRBD2 (6 bases). The length of the CDR3 is 14 residues. CDR1 and CDR2 from the germline V gene are LGHNA and YNFKEQ. Trimming removed 0 bases from V and 6 bases from J, with 10 bases in between. CDR3 DNA: TGTGCCAGCAGCCAAGAAAGGGCGGGGGATACGCAGTATTTT. It yields the protein CASSQERAGDTQYF.

J is TRBJ2-4 and V is TRBV6-2 or TRBV6-3; TRBD2 aligns across 8 bases. There are 16 residues in the CDR3. With 2 bases clipped from V and 6 bases from J, the junction kept 9 bases outside the gene matches. Germline CDR1 MNHEY, CDR2 SVGEGT. DNA for the CDR3: TGTGCCAGCAGTTACCAAAACAGCGGGAGACGAAACATTCAGTACTTC. This gives the protein CASSYQNSGRRNIQYF.